These T cell receptor beta chains were read from a single sample in a study of shared clonotypes between healthy human individuals. Generated by immunoSEQ multiplex PCR, the TCRdb table keeps only in-frame clones and is missing some. There are about 2.2 million clones in the sample; just over 90% occur only once, and over 1.5% lies in the top ten. The sample comprised naive CD8+ T cells from PBMCs. The receptors originated from a man between 18 and 35 years old in good health. Some clones in this sample may be carry-over from other donors' samples. The CDR3 runs from the conserved cysteine through the conserved F or W. The D gene is left open where the match is weak. Not all rows give a size; the values are once, few, many and, for expanded clones, a class.

clone_size	j_call	d_call	v_call	cdr3_nt	cdr3_aa
-	TRBJ2-7	-	TRBV9	TGTGCCAGCAGCGTAGGAGTTTCCTACGAGCAGTACTTC	CASSVGVSYEQYF
-	TRBJ1-5	TRBD1	TRBV28	TGTGCCAGCAGTTCACACAGGGGTAGTTTTGCAAATCAGCCCCAGCATTTT	CASSSHRGSFANQPQHF
-	TRBJ2-4	-	TRBV13	TGTGCCAGCAGCAACGACTTGACAGGAGTCAACATTCAGTACTTC	CASSNDLTGVNIQYF
-	TRBJ2-5	-	TRBV6-1	TGTGCCAGCAGTGAACCATGGGATCGACAGGGAGGAGAGACCCAGTACTTC	CASSEPWDRQGGETQYF
-	TRBJ1-1	-	TRBV19	TGTGCCAGTAGTACCGGTTACGGCGGATTCGGCGGGACTGAAGCTTTCTTT	CASSTGYGGFGGTEAFF
few	TRBJ1-1	-	TRBV28	TGTGCCAGCAGTTTAGGGGCCATGAACACTGAAGCTTTCTTT	CASSLGAMNTEAFF
once	TRBJ2-7	-	TRBV27	TGTGCCAGCAGTTTTGCCCCGATCTACGAGCAGTACTTC	CASSFAPIYEQYF
-	TRBJ2-7	-	TRBV4-1	TGCGCCAGCAGCCAATACACGGAAGCGGTCTTGGGCACCTACGAGCAGTACTTC	CASSQYTEAVLGTYEQYF
once	TRBJ2-1	-	TRBV27	TGTGCCAGCAGTCTCTCGTCTCTGGTGGGTGAGCAGTTCTTC	CASSLSSLVGEQFF
-	TRBJ2-7	-	TRBV19	TGTGCCAGTAGTCACGGGACCCTCCCGGCCGAGCAGTACTTC	CASSHGTLPAEQYF
-	TRBJ2-1	TRBD2	TRBV7-8	TGTGCCAGCAGCTTGGGGACTAGCGGGAGGGCTGAGCAGTTCTTC	CASSLGTSGRAEQFF
once	TRBJ2-7	TRBD2	TRBV4-3	TGCGCCAGCAGCCGAGGGACTAGCGGGGTATACGAGCAGTACTTC	CASSRGTSGVYEQYF
-	TRBJ1-1	TRBD1	TRBV28	TGTGCCAGCAGTCCGACAGGGTTCACTGAAGCTTTCTTT	CASSPTGFTEAFF
-	TRBJ1-1	-	TRBV27	TGTGCCAGCAGTTTATCGATGGGGAGCGGCACTGAAGCTTTCTTT	CASSLSMGSGTEAFF
-	TRBJ2-1	-	TRBV29-1	TGCAGCGTTGAAGGCCTAGTACAAAAATTTAGCGCCTACAATGAGCAGTTCTTC	CSVEGLVQKFSAYNEQFF
-	TRBJ2-4	-	TRBV27	TGTGCCAGCAGTTCCAACTACTACCCTACCAAAAACATTCAGTACTTC	CASSSNYYPTKNIQYF
-	TRBJ2-7	-	TRBV11-2	TGTGCCAGCAGCTGGGGATGGGGCTCCTACGAGCAGTACTTC	CASSWGWGSYEQYF
-	TRBJ1-3	TRBD1	TRBV4-3	TGCGCCAGCAGCCAAGGACAGGGGGCCCCTGGAAACACCATATATTTT	CASSQGQGAPGNTIYF
-	TRBJ2-7	TRBD2	TRBV7-2	TGTGCCAGCAGCTCCCCGGGACTAGCGGGAGTGTCTTACGAGCAGTACTTC	CASSSPGLAGVSYEQYF
-	TRBJ2-2	-	TRBV9	TGTGCCAGCAGCGTAGCGGGCCAGGGAGTTGCCGGGGAGCTGTTTTTT	CASSVAGQGVAGELFF
-	TRBJ1-2	-	TRBV4-3	TGCGCCAGCAGCCAAGATCGGTTTAGTACAGCTTCAGGCTACACCTTC	CASSQDRFSTASGYTF
-	TRBJ2-2	TRBD2	TRBV7-6	TGTGCCAGCAGCTTTCTAGCGGGAGGCACCGGGGAGCTGTTTTTT	CASSFLAGGTGELFF
-	TRBJ1-1	-	TRBV28	TGTGCCAGCAGATTAACCCTCGGGGCCACTGAAGCTTTCTTT	CASRLTLGATEAFF